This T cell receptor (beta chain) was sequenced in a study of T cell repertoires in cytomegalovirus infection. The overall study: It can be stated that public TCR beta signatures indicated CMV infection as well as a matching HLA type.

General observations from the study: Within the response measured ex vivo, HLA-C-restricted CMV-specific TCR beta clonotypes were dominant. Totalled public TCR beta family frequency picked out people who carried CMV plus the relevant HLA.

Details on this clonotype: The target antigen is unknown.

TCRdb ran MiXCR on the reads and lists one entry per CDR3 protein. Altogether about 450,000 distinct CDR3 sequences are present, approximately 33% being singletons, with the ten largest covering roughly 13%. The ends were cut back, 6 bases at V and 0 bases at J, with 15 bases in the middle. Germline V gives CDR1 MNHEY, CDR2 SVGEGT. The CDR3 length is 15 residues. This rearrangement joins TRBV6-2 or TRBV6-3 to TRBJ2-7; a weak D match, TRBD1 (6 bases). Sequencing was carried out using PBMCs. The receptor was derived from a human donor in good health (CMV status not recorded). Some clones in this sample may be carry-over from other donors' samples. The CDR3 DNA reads TGTGCCAGCAGAGCGACAGGCCCAAGCTCCTACGAGCAGTACTTC. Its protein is CASRATGPSSYEQYF.